A single sample gave rise to the 3 T cell receptor beta chains below, sequenced in a study of shared clonotypes between healthy human individuals. Clones were read by immunoSEQ multiplex PCR, and TCRdb kept only the in-frame ones, dropping some. The sample consists of about 2 million clones, approximately 95% of them appearing once. Naive CD8 cells were CD45RO-negative, positively selected for CCR7, excluding terminally differentiated effector memory CD45RA+ cells. Material: naive CD8+ T cells sorted from blood. These receptors originate from a man between 18 and 35 years old in good health.

The chain combines TRBV5-1 with TRBJ1-4, with D tentatively TRBD1 (6 bases). This CDR3 region has 15 residues. Germline-derived CDR1 and CDR2 are SGHRS and YFSETQ. The germline V and J ends were trimmed by 5 bases and 8 bases, with 19 bases remaining between them. DNA for the CDR3: TGCGCCAGCAGACCCTTGGGGGCTGAGTTGGAAAAACTGTTTTTT. As protein: CASRPLGAELEKLFF.

This rearrangement joins TRBV2 to TRBJ1-4; weak D call: TRBD1 (5 bases). Germline lookup yields CDR1 SNHLY and CDR2 FYNNEI. The CDR3 consists of 14 residues. V was pared by 8 bases and J by 3 bases, with 13 bases between. The CDR3 nucleotides read TGTGCCAGCGTGGTTGGGGCGGCTAATGAAAAACTGTTTTTT. Translated, it gives CASVVGAANEKLFF.

The rearrangement uses TRBV2 and TRBJ2-7; D possibly corresponds to TRBD1 (6 bases). The ends were cut back, 6 bases at V and 2 bases at J, with 11 bases in the middle. The germline CDR1 and CDR2 sequences are SNHLY and FYNNEI. CDR3 length equals 13 residues. Written as DNA, the CDR3 is TGTGCCAGCAGGATCTCAGGGGCCTACGAGCAGTACTTC. It specifies CASRISGAYEQYF.